This TCR beta chain was recovered during a study of blood T cell repertoires in COVID-19. TCRdb's table, derived via immunoSEQ multiplex PCR, lists solely in-frame clones and lacks some. The table has roughly 340,000 clones, over 75% seen once. The germline CDR1 and CDR2 sequences are MNHEY and SVGAGI. V was clipped by 5 bases and J by 3 bases; unmatched bases: 9. This CDR3 has 15 amino acids. The clonotype was recovered from a man aged 35-49 years in a cohort exposed to, infected with or recovered from COVID-19 (not recorded which). Sequencing was done on a sample of PBMCs or T cells enriched from blood (not recorded which). This chain connects TRBV6-5 to TRBJ2-7; 8 bases map to TRBD1. DNA for the CDR3: TGTGCCAGCAGTCGACAGGGGTCCCTAGACTACGAGCAGTACTTC. As protein: CASSRQGSLDYEQYF.